These 13 T cell receptor beta chains came from one sample sequenced in a study of shared clonotypes between healthy human individuals. TCRdb's copy holds only in-frame clones and misses some; the assay was immunoSEQ multiplex PCR. The sample lists about 1.9 million clones, 80% to 95% seen once, with about 1.7% in the top ten. The naive CD8 population came from CD45RO-negative cells selected for CCR7, without terminally differentiated effector memory CD45RA+ cells. The sample taken for sequencing was naive CD8+ T cells from PBMCs. Receptor source: a young man in good health. Some clones in this sample may be carry-over from other donors' samples.

V and J are TRBV11-2 and TRBJ2-5, with D perhaps matching TRBD1 (6 bases). This CDR3 has 16 residues. The germline gives CDR1 SGHAT, CDR2 FQNNGV. Deletions cut 5 bases from V and 1 base from J, with 17 bases between. The CDR3 here is CASSLSRQGIQETQYF. The CDR3, as DNA: TGTGCCAGCAGCCTTAGCCGGCAGGGGATCCAAGAGACCCAGTACTTC.

This clone has a single count. Other nucleotide sequences from this sample produce the same CDR3. This chain links TRBV27 with TRBJ2-7, with TRBD1 identical over 7 bases. J gave up 4 bases and V 3 bases, and 6 bases lay outside the gene matches. Germline V gene sequence: CDR1 MNHEY, CDR2 SMNVEV (reference sequence). The CDR3 runs 14 residues. CDR3: CASSFSRGPYEQYF. Written as DNA, the CDR3 is TGTGCCAGCAGTTTTTCGAGGGGGCCGTACGAGCAGTACTTC.

Note on this clone: Other DNA sequences in this specimen translate into the identical CDR3. The V call is TRBV2, the J call TRBJ2-7, with a tentative D call TRBD2 (6 bases). Between the trimmed V and J ends, which lost 8 bases and 3 bases, there was a span of 8 bases. Per the germline V gene, CDR1 is SNHLY and CDR2 is FYNNEI. CDR3 length equals 11 residues. The CDR3 region is CASRELYEQYF. DNA of the CDR3: TGTGCCAGCCGGGAGCTCTACGAGCAGTACTTC.

The genes are TRBV9 and TRBJ2-3; D is perhaps TRBD1 (5 bases). V lost 0 bases, J lost 6 bases, and 14 bases lay in between. CDR3 length: 15 residues. CDR1 and CDR2 from the germline V gene are SGDLS and YYNGEE. The DNA for the CDR3 is TGTGCCAGCAGCGTAGTTGTGGGGCCCGGGGATACGCAGTATTTT. Its translation is CASSVVVGPGDTQYF.

This clone was recorded a few times. This chain connects TRBV7-2 to TRBJ1-4; D not certain. The germline V and J ends were trimmed by 2 bases and 2 bases, with 6 bases remaining between them. This CDR3 comprises 14 residues. CDR1 and CDR2 (germline): SGHTA, FQGNSA. The CDR3 protein is CASSLSSTNEKLFF. CDR3 coding DNA: TGTGCCAGCAGCTTATCCTCGACTAATGAAAAACTGTTTTTT.

This chain joins TRBV7-9 and TRBJ1-2; TRBD1 might be the D (5 bases). V lost 7 bases and J lost 4, with 19 bases in between. The CDR3 is 15 amino acids. Germline V gives CDR1 SEHNR, CDR2 FQNEAQ (reference sequence). The CDR3 region is CASIRWEGTSYGYTF. The CDR3 nucleotides read TGTGCCAGCATCCGATGGGAGGGGACGTCCTATGGCTACACCTTC. The full variable domain, with the rest looked up from reference TRBV7-9 and TRBJ1-2, is DTGVSQNPRHKITKRGQNVTFRCDPISEHNRLYWYRQTLGQGPEFLTYFQNEAQLEKSRLLSDRFSAERPKGSFSTLEIQRTEQGDSAMYLCASIRWEGTSYGYTFGSGTRLTVV.

The CDR3 DNA sequence: TGTGCCAGCAGCCCACTCGGGACTATGTACGAGCAGTACTTC. Encoded protein: CASSPLGTMYEQYF. This chain uses TRBV7-6 with TRBJ2-7; 7 nucleotides line up with TRBD2. V lost 5 bases to trimming and J lost 4 bases; unmatched junction nucleotides: 8. Germline CDR1 SGHVS, CDR2 FNYEAQ. The CDR3 consists of 14 residues.

This chain connects TRBV27 to TRBJ2-7; 7 bases line up with TRBD1. This CDR3 contains 17 residues. V shed 8 bases and J 2 bases; nucleotides not matched to a gene: 18. Germline V gene data show CDR1 as MNHEY and CDR2 as SMNVEV (reference sequence). The CDR3 is CASRGRSRDRITYEQYF. The CDR3 region has the DNA TGTGCCAGCCGAGGGCGAAGTCGGGACAGAATAACCTACGAGCAGTACTTC.

Remarks on this clone: This same CDR3 is encoded by further DNA sequences in the sample. V gene TRBV27 combines with J gene TRBJ2-2, with 8 bases aligning to TRBD1. The CDR3 extends over 14 amino acids. The J segment lost 6 bases and the V segment lost 4 bases, leaving 4 bases of the junction unmatched. Per germline, CDR1 MNHEY and CDR2 SMNVEV (reference sequence). CDR3 sequence (DNA): TGTGCCAGCAGTTGGCAGGGGGCGGCCGGGGAGCTGTTTTTT. It encodes CASSWQGAAGELFF.

This chain links TRBV6-5 with TRBJ2-7, with 7 bases that match TRBD1. Germline lookup yields CDR1 MNHEY and CDR2 SVGAGI. This CDR3 region has 14 residues. V was pared by 5 bases and J by 5 bases, with 9 bases of the junction left unmatched. Here the CDR3 DNA reads TGTGCCAGCAGTCCAGACAGGGTTAACCACGAGCAGTACTTC. This translates into CASSPDRVNHEQYF.

V and J are TRBV9 and TRBJ2-7; unclear D gene. The CDR3 has 14 amino acids. Trimming stripped 4 bases from V and 5 bases from J, with 16 bases between. The V gene's germline CDR1 is SGDLS and CDR2 YYNGEE. The CDR3 DNA reads TGTGCCAGCAGCCCTGGCGGACCCTCTCACGAGCAGTACTTC. It encodes CASSPGGPSHEQYF.

The chain combines TRBV11-2 with TRBJ1-5, with 7 bases identical to TRBD1. V lost 3 bases, J lost 3 bases, and 5 bases stayed unmatched. Germline CDR1 and CDR2: SGHAT and FQNNGV. This CDR3 is 15 amino acids long. The CDR3 nucleotides are TGTGCCAGCAGCTTGGGCAGGGGGAACAATCAGCCCCAGCATTTT. It codes for CASSLGRGNNQPQHF.

The chain is built from TRBV7-8 and TRBJ2-7; 9 bases align to TRBD2. CDR1 SGHVS and CDR2 FQNEAQ come from the germline V gene. The V and J ends lost 2 bases and 0 bases, in that order; junction bases with no gene match: 20. The CDR3 is made up of 21 amino acids. The CDR3 reads CASSLTLRGLAGSRSSYEQYF. The CDR3 bases are TGTGCCAGCAGCTTAACTCTCCGAGGTCTAGCGGGGTCCCGGAGCTCCTACGAGCAGTACTTC.